The clone carrying this TCR beta chain has just a few counts. Its antigen is undetermined. These data originate in a study of CD8+CD57+ T cells in acquired aplastic anemia. Whole-study context: Isolated CD4+ and CD8+ cells, once sorted, yielded DNA averaging approximately 3 ug.

The V gene lost 4 bases and the J gene lost 3 bases, with 9 bases spanning the gap. This CDR3 comprises 14 residues. Germline V lookup: CDR1 LNHNV, CDR2 YYDKDF (reference sequence). Study observations and caveats: CD8+ Simpson's diversity did not differ significantly between patients and controls. Over 25 shared CD8+ CDR3s appeared highly expressed within patients' immunodominant clones.

It was genomic DNA that served as the template for profiling TCR beta VDJ and CDR3. TCRdb used MiXCR to reprocess the reads, holding one entry per CDR3 protein. Of around 250,000 distinct CDR3 sequences detected, roughly 50% appear once; the ten largest clones hold 6.5% to 10%. The rearrangement joins TRBV15 to TRBJ2-2, with no clear D. The origin of this receptor is a human donor with severe aplastic anemia or a healthy control (not recorded which). The sequencing input was sorted CD4+, CD8+, or CD8+CD57+ T cells (not recorded which) from PBMCs. CDR3 coding DNA: TGTGCCACCAGCACTCACAGCTACACCGGGGAGCTGTTTTTT. Its protein product is CATSTHSYTGELFF. Using reference TRBV15 and TRBJ2-2 for the parts outside the CDR3, the full variable domain is DAMVIQNPRYQVTQFGKPVTLSCSQTLNHNVMYWYQQKSSQAPKLLFHYYDKDFNNEADTPDNFQSRRPNTSFCFLDIRSPGLGDTAMYLCATSTHSYTGELFFGEGSRLTVL.